In this sample, the clone carrying this T cell receptor beta chain turned up a few times. Its antigen is not identified. The CDR3 contains 15 residues. The germline CDR1 and CDR2 sequences are MNHEY and SMNVEV (reference sequence). V lost 6 bases, J lost 3 bases, and 9 bases stayed unmatched. These data come from a study of blood T cells in healthy people across ages. Study-level points and caveats: Fewer expanded clones and more diversity marked long-lived versus aged donors.

For the second PCR, which ran for about 7 to 11 cycles, a sample-barcoded 5' primer and a J-beta primer mix were used. A tag from a template-switch adaptor with 12 random nucleotides marked each cDNA molecule. TCRdb ran MiXCR on the 5' RACE reads and lists one entry per CDR3 protein. The sample holds hundreds of thousands of distinct CDR3 sequences, roughly 52% seen once. At least 5.5 micrograms of total RNA were extracted per sample. V is TRBV27 and J is TRBJ2-7; 9 bases agree with TRBD1. This sequence originates from a man aged 30 to 39 in good health. The sample was blood. CDR3 loop: CASRQGAALGYEQYF. The CDR3 DNA is TGTGCCAGCAGACAGGGGGCCGCACTCGGCTACGAGCAGTACTTC.